The 3 T cell receptor beta chains in this list originate from one sample, sequenced in a study of blood T cells in healthy people across ages. The second PCR ran about 6 to 12 cycles with a sample-barcoded 5' primer and J-beta primers. TCRdb re-analysed the 5' RACE reads in MiXCR, keeping a single row per CDR3 protein. The sample yields hundreds of thousands of distinct CDR3 sequences, roughly 40% seen once. Sample: blood. The receptor set was obtained from a man in his late teens or twenties in good health.

V and J are TRBV7-2 and TRBJ1-6, with D unclear. Trimming pared 5 bases from V and 14 bases from J, leaving 16 bases between. From germline, CDR1 is SGHTA and CDR2 FQGNSA. This CDR3 is 13 amino acids long. CDR3 sequence (DNA): TGTGCCAGCAGCCAACAGCCAGGAGATTCCCTCCACTTT. It yields the protein CASSQQPGDSLHF. Variable domain in full (rest from reference TRBV7-2 and TRBJ1-6): GAGVSQSPSNKVTEKGKDVELRCDPISGHTALYWYRQSLGQGLEFLIYFQGNSAPDKSGLPSDRFSAERTGGSVSTLTIQRTQQEDSAVYLCASSQQPGDSLHFGNGTRLTVT.

This clonotype was counted only a few times. J is TRBJ2-1 and V is TRBV6-2 or TRBV6-3; the D gene is possibly TRBD1 (6 bases). The V end lost 2 bases, the J end lost 3 bases, and 20 bases lay between the germline ends. CDR3 length equals 18 residues. Germline lookup yields CDR1 MNHEY and CDR2 SVGEGT. CDR3 coding DNA: TGTGCCAGCAGTTACGCTCGACTTTACAGGGATGGCTACAATGAGCAGTTCTTC. Residues: CASSYARLYRDGYNEQFF.

The CDR3 reads CASSFTGQNSYEQYF. The CDR3 bases are TGTGCCAGCAGCTTTACGGGACAGAACTCCTACGAGCAGTACTTC. V and J are TRBV7-2 and TRBJ2-7; 7 bases fit TRBD1. Trimming took 3 bases from V and 0 from J; bases not matched to a gene: 5. The CDR3 has 15 amino acids. Per the germline V gene, CDR1 is SGHTA and CDR2 is FQGNSA. The whole variable domain, filled in from reference TRBV7-2 and TRBJ2-7, reads GAGVSQSPSNKVTEKGKDVELRCDPISGHTALYWYRQSLGQGLEFLIYFQGNSAPDKSGLPSDRFSAERTGGSVSTLTIQRTQQEDSAVYLCASSFTGQNSYEQYFGPGTRLTVT.